This T cell receptor (beta chain) came from a study of blood T cell repertoires in COVID-19. Per the original methods: Amplification from reference gene primers served as the basis for estimated nucleated cell counts. Assay: immunoSEQ multiplex PCR; the TCRdb copy retains only in-frame clones and omits some. The V and J calls and clone size come from that table; D and trimming were worked out from the DNA. Of about 190,000 clones in the sample, 82% are singletons; the top ten hold about 8%. Per the germline V gene, CDR1 is DFQATT and CDR2 is SNEGSKA (reference sequence). The CDR3 contains 11 residues. V shed 6 bases and J shed 6 bases, with 6 bases lying between them.

This TCR derives from an older woman with COVID-19, enrolled during active disease. Sequencing input: peripheral blood. This chain connects TRBV20-1 to TRBJ1-6; maybe TRBD1 (5 bases). The CDR3 DNA sequence: TGCAGTGCAGGGGTTAATTCACCCCTCCACTTT. This codes for CSAGVNSPLHF.